Below, 8 T cell receptor beta chains from the same sample are listed, as sequenced in a study of identical twins. TCRdb called the 5' RACE reads again in MiXCR, with one record for every CDR3 protein. Counted here are hundreds of thousands of distinct CDR3 sequences, around 8.6% occurring once; the ten biggest clones make up around 0.98%. This sample also appeared in a second study, on yellow fever vaccine responses in identical twins.

The source material was PBMCs. These receptors came from a woman aged 18-30 years in good health.

The chain joins TRBV27 to TRBJ2-7, with TRBD2 matching over 8 bases. This CDR3 is 14 amino acids long. V gave up 7 bases and J gave up 3 bases; unmatched junction bases: 8. The V gene's germline CDR1 is MNHEY and CDR2 SMNVEV (reference sequence). CDR3: CASTTPGLGYEQYF. The CDR3 coding sequence is TGTGCCAGCACCACTCCGGGACTAGGCTACGAGCAGTACTTC.

This clonotype came up many times. The chain is built from TRBV12-3 or TRBV12-4 and TRBJ2-2; D call uncertain. Trimming stripped 3 bases from V and 5 bases from J, with 7 bases between. This CDR3 has 13 amino acids. Written as DNA, the CDR3 is TGTGCCAGCAGTTTTCGTGAGACCGGGGAGCTGTTTTTT. Encoded protein: CASSFRETGELFF.

This clonotype was recorded a few times. V gene TRBV7-9 combines with J gene TRBJ2-3; TRBD2 is a possible D gene (6 bases). Germline values: CDR1 SEHNR, CDR2 FQNEAQ (reference sequence). The CDR3 consists of 14 residues. V lost 6 bases, J lost 5 bases, and 15 bases lay in between. The CDR3 nucleotides read TGTGCCAGCAGGGATGCCTTGGGGGGAGATACGCAGTATTTT. As protein: CASRDALGGDTQYF. Together with reference TRBV7-9 and TRBJ2-3, the CDR3 gives the full variable domain: DTGVSQNPRHKITKRGQNVTFRCDPISEHNRLYWYRQTLGQGPEFLTYFQNEAQLEKSRLLSDRFSAERPKGSFSTLEIQRTEQGDSAMYLCASRDALGGDTQYFGPGTRLTVL.

V and J are TRBV6-5 and TRBJ2-1, with 10 nucleotides matching TRBD2. Germline-derived CDR1 and CDR2 are MNHEY and SVGAGI. The CDR3 contains 16 residues. Trimming removed 3 bases from V and 7 bases from J; junction bases left unmatched: 9. CDR3 in DNA: TGTGCCAGCAGTTATGGGGGGGGACTAGCGAAGAATGAGCAGTTCTTC. As protein: CASSYGGGLAKNEQFF.

Only a few counts were recorded for this clonotype. The J gene is TRBJ2-1, the V gene TRBV7-9; 13 bases agree with TRBD2. V dropped 5 bases and J dropped 7; count of bases not matched to a gene: 8. The CDR3 is made up of 16 amino acids. Germline CDR1 reads SEHNR; CDR2 reads FQNEAQ (reference sequence). CDR3 loop: CASSRGGLAGSNEQFF. The CDR3 DNA follows: TGTGCCAGCAGCCGAGGGGGACTAGCGGGATCGAATGAGCAGTTCTTC.

V and J are TRBV30 and TRBJ2-1; D is ambiguous. The length of the CDR3 is 13 residues. CDR1 GTSNPN and CDR2 SVGIG come from the germline V gene (reference sequence). Deletions cut 5 bases from V and 4 bases from J, with 12 bases between. The CDR3 DNA follows: TGTGCCTGGGAAGGATCGGAGTACAATGAGCAGTTCTTC. Translated, it gives CAWEGSEYNEQFF.

The CDR3 nucleotides are TGCAGCGTTACAGGGGGCGCGACCAAAAACATTCAGTACTTC. It encodes CSVTGGATKNIQYF. The rearrangement links TRBV29-1 to TRBJ2-4; TRBD1 aligns across 9 bases. V was clipped by 5 bases and J by 2 bases; unmatched bases: 4. CDR3 length: 14 amino acids. Germline V gives CDR1 SQVTM, CDR2 ANQGSEA.

V is TRBV18 and J is TRBJ2-3; D possibly corresponds to TRBD1 (5 bases). V was clipped by 3 bases and J by 9 bases, with 16 bases between them. Germline V CDR1 and CDR2: KGHSH, LQKENI. There are 14 residues in the CDR3. The chain's CDR3 is CASSPMETEGTQYF. CDR3 nucleotides: TGTGCCAGCTCACCTATGGAGACAGAAGGAACGCAGTATTTT. The whole variable domain, remainder taken from reference TRBV18 and TRBJ2-3, is NAGVMQNPRHLVRRRGQEARLRCSPMKGHSHVYWYRQLPEEGLKFMVYLQKENIIDESGMPKERFSAEFPKEGPSILRIQQVVRGDSAAYFCASSPMETEGTQYFGPGTRLTVL.